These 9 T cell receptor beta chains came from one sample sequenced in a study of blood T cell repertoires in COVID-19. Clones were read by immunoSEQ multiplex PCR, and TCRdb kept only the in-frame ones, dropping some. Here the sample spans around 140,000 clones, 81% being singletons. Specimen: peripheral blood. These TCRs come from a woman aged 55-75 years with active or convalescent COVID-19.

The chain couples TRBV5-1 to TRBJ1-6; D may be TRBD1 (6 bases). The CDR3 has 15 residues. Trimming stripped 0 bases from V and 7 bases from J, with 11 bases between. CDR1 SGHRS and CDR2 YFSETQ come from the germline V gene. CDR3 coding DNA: TGCGCCAGCAGCTTGGCAGGGACAAAAAATTCACCCCTCCACTTT. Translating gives CASSLAGTKNSPLHF.

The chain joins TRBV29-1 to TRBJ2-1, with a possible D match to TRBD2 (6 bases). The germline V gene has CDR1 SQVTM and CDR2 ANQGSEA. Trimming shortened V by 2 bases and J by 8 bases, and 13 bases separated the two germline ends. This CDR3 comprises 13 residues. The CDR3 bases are TGCAGCGTTGAAAGGAACGGCGGGGATGAGCAGTTCTTC. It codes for CSVERNGGDEQFF.

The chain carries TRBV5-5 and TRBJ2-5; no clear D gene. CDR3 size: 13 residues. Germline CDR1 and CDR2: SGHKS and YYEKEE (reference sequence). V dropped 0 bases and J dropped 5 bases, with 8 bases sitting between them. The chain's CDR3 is CASSLGGLETQYF. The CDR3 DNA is TGTGCCAGCAGCTTGGGCGGTTTGGAGACCCAGTACTTC.

The CDR3, as DNA: TGTGCCAGCAGTGAAAGCGGCGGGACAGGGAATCAGCCCCAGCATTTT. Protein sequence: CASSESGGTGNQPQHF. This chain joins TRBV6-1 and TRBJ1-5; TRBD1 matches 9 bases. With 2 bases clipped from V and 4 bases from J, the junction kept 6 bases outside the gene matches. In germline, CDR1 is MNHNS, CDR2 SASEGT. The CDR3 covers 16 residues.

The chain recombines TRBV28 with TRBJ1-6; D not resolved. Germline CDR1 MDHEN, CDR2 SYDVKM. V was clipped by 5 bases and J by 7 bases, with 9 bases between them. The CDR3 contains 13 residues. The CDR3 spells CASSTTGNSPLHF. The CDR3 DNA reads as TGTGCCAGCAGTACAACGGGGAATTCACCCCTCCACTTT.

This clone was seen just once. The chain's CDR3 is CASHYDSGVYGYTF. In DNA form, the CDR3 reads TGTGCCAGTCACTACGATAGCGGGGTATATGGCTACACCTTC. J is TRBJ1-2 and V is TRBV19, with D unresolved. This CDR3 contains 14 residues. V was pared by 8 bases and J by 5 bases, with 18 bases between. The germline V gene has CDR1 LNHDA and CDR2 SQIVND (reference sequence).

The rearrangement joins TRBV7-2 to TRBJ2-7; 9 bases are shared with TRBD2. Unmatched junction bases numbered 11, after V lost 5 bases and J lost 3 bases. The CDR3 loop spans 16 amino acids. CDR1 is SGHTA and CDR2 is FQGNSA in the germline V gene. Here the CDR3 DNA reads TGTGCCAGCAGCCCCCTTCCGACTAGCGGAGGCTACGAGCAGTACGTC. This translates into CASSPLPTSGGYEQYV.

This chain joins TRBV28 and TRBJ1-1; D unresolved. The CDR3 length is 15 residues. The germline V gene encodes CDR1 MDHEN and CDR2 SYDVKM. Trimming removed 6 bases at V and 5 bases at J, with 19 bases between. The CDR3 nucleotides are TGTGCCAGCAGCCTCATTATGTCGGTCGGGACTGAAGCTTTCTTT. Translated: CASSLIMSVGTEAFF. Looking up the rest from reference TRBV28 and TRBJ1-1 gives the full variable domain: DVKVTQSSRYLVKRTGEKVFLECVQDMDHENMFWYRQDPGLGLRLIYFSYDVKMKEKGDIPEGYSVSREKKERFSLILESASTNQTSMYLCASSLIMSVGTEAFFGQGTRLTVV.

The CDR3 nucleotides read TGTGCCAGCAGCTTGGATTCAGGGGGCTTGGCTCCCGGGGAGCTGTTTTTT. The encoded protein is CASSLDSGGLAPGELFF. The chain combines TRBV7-9 with TRBJ2-2; 8 positions match TRBD1. The CDR3 is 17 amino acids. Germline values: CDR1 SEHNR, CDR2 FQNEAQ (reference sequence). After removal of 3 bases from V and 6 bases from J, the junction contained 12 bases not matched to a gene.